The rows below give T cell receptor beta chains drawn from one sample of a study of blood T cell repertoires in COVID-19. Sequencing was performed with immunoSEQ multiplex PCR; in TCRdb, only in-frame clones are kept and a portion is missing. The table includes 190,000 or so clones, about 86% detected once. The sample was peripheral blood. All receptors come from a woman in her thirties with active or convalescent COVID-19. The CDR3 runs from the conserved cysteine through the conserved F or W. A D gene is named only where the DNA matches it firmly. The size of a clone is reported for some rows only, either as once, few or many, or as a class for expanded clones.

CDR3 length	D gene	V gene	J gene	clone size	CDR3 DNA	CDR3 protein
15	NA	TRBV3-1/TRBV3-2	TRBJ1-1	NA	TGTGCCAGCAGCCGTATGGGGCAGGGGAATACTGAAGCTTTCTTT	CASSRMGQGNTEAFF
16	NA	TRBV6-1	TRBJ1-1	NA	TGTGCCAGCAGTGAAAGGCCCACCGGAGTGAACACTGAAGCTTTCTTT	CASSERPTGVNTEAFF
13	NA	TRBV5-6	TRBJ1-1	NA	TGTGCCAGCAGCTTGGAGCGGAACACTGAAGCTTTCTTT	CASSLERNTEAFF
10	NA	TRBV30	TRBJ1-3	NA	TGTGTGGGCCTCGGAGGCACCATATATTTT	CVGLGGTIYF
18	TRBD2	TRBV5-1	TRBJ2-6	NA	TGCGCCAGCAGCTTGGAGGGACTAGCGGGATCTGGGGCCAACGTCCTGACTTTC	CASSLEGLAGSGANVLTF
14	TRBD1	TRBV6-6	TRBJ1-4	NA	TGTGCCTCCAGGGGGCCGGGAACTAATGAAAAACTGTTTTTT	CASRGPGTNEKLFF
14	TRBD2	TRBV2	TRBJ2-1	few	TGTGCCAGCAGCAAACTAGCGCAAGTCACTGAGCAGTTCTTC	CASSKLAQVTEQFF
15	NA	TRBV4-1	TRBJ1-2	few	TGCGCCAGCAGCCATGAAAATACAGGATCCTATGGCTACACCTTC	CASSHENTGSYGYTF
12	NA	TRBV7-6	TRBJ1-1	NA	TGTGCCAGCAGCCCATGGAACACTGAAGCTTTCTTT	CASSPWNTEAFF
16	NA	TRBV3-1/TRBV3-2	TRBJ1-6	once	TGTGCCAGCAAGCTCCTTCGAGGCGATTATAATTCACCCCTCCACTTT	CASKLLRGDYNSPLHF
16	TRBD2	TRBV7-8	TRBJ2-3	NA	TGTGCCAGCAGCCGCCCTCGGGACTACAGCACAGATACGCAGTATTTT	CASSRPRDYSTDTQYF
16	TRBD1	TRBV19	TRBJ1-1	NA	TGTGCCAGTAGTAGCCGGACAGGGGCCATGAACACTGAAGCTTTCTTT	CASSSRTGAMNTEAFF
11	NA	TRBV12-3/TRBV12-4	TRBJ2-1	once	TGTGCCAGCAGTACTTACAATGAGCAGTTCTTC	CASSTYNEQFF
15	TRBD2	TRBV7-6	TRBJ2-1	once	TGTGCCAGCAGCTTAACTAGCGGGGGGGGAAATGAGCAGTTCTTC	CASSLTSGGGNEQFF
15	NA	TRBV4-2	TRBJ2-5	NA	TGTGCCAGCAGCCAAGATCTAGGCAGACAAGAGACCCAGTACTTC	CASSQDLGRQETQYF
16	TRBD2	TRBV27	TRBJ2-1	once	TGTGCCAGCAGTTTATTCGGACTAGCGGGGAGAAATGAGCAGTTCTTC	CASSLFGLAGRNEQFF
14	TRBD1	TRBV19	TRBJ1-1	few	TGTGCCAGTAGTCCGCGCCCTGACAGGGTTGAAGCTTTCTTT	CASSPRPDRVEAFF
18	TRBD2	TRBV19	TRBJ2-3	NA	TGTGCCAGTAGTATAGGAGCGGGAGTAGGCCTCAGCACAGATACGCAGTATTTT	CASSIGAGVGLSTDTQYF
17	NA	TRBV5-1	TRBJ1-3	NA	TGCGCCAGCAGCTTGCCTGGCAACACGAACTCTGGAAACACCATATATTTT	CASSLPGNTNSGNTIYF
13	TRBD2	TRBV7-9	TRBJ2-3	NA	TGTGCCAGCAGAATAGCGGGGGAAGATACGCAGTATTTT	CASRIAGEDTQYF
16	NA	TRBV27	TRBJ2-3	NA	TGTGCCAGCAGTTTACAGCTAGTCAGACCCACAGATACGCAGTATTTT	CASSLQLVRPTDTQYF
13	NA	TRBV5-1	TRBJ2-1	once	TGCGCCAGCAGCGGGACAAATAGGAATGAGCAGTTCTTC	CASSGTNRNEQFF
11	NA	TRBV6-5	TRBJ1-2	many	TGTGCCAGCAGTACAAACTATGGCTACACCTTC	CASSTNYGYTF
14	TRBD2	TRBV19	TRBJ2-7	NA	TGTGCCAGTAGTATCAGCGGGAGGGCTTACGAGCAGTACTTC	CASSISGRAYEQYF
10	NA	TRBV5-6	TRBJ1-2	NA	TGTGCCAGCAGCTTCCGGGTTGACACCTTC	CASSFRVDTF
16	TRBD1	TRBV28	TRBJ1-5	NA	TGTGCCAGCAGAGGGACAGGGGGATCGGACATTCAGCCCCAGCATTTT	CASRGTGGSDIQPQHF
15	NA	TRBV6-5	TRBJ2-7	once	TGTGCCAGCAGTAGGGGCCTACAGGGTACCTACGAGCAGTACTTC	CASSRGLQGTYEQYF
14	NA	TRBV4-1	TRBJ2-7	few	TGCGCCAGCGGGAAGGGGGATAGCTCCTACGAGCAGTACTTC	CASGKGDSSYEQYF
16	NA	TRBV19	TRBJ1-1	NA	TGTGCCAGTAGTATAGATCGCAGGGGTGAGGACACTGAAGCTTTCTTT	CASSIDRRGEDTEAFF
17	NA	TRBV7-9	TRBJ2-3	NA	TGTGCCAGCAGCTTAGTGCCATCGACATCCGGCACAGATACGCAGTATTTT	CASSLVPSTSGTDTQYF
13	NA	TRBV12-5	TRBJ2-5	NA	TGTGCTAGTGGGACTAGTCCTGGGGAGACCCAGTACTTC	CASGTSPGETQYF
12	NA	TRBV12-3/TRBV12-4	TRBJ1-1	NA	TGTGCCAGCAGTTTAAGCGAGGGAGAAGCTTTCTTT	CASSLSEGEAFF
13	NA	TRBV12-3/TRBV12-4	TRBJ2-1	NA	TGTGCCAGTCGAAACGGGGAATACAATGAGCAGTTCTTC	CASRNGEYNEQFF
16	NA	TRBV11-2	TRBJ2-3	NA	TGTGCCAGCAGCACCGGGGTGGCGGGGGCGGTAGATACGCAGTATTTT	CASSTGVAGAVDTQYF
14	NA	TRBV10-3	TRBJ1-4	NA	TGTGCCATCAGGCAGGGTGATTGGGAAGAAAAACTGTTTTTT	CAIRQGDWEEKLFF
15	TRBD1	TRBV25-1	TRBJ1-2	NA	TGTGCCAGCAGTGCCCGGACAGGGACGTACTATGGCTACACCTTC	CASSARTGTYYGYTF
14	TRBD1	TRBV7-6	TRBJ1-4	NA	TGTGCCAGCAGCCGACCGGGACAGGGTGAAAAACTGTTTTTT	CASSRPGQGEKLFF
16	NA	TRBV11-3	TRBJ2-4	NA	TGTGCCAGCAGCTTATCTGAGGGAATAGCCAAAAACATTCAGTACTTC	CASSLSEGIAKNIQYF
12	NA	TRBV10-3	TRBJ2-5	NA	TGTGCCATCAGTGAACCCCAGGAGACCCAGTACTTC	CAISEPQETQYF
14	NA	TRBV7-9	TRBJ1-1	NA	TGTGCCAGCAGCTTTACGGGAATGAACACTGAAGCTTTCTTT	CASSFTGMNTEAFF
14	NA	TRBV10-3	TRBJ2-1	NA	TGTGCCATCAGTGAGTCAGATGGGGCCGACGAGCAGTTCTTC	CAISESDGADEQFF
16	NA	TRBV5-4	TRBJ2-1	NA	TGTGCCAGCAGCTTGGAAAGGCAGGGGATATACAATGAGCAGTTCTTC	CASSLERQGIYNEQFF
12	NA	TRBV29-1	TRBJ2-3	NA	TGCAGCGTTTCAGGGGCCGGGGATACGCAGTATTTT	CSVSGAGDTQYF